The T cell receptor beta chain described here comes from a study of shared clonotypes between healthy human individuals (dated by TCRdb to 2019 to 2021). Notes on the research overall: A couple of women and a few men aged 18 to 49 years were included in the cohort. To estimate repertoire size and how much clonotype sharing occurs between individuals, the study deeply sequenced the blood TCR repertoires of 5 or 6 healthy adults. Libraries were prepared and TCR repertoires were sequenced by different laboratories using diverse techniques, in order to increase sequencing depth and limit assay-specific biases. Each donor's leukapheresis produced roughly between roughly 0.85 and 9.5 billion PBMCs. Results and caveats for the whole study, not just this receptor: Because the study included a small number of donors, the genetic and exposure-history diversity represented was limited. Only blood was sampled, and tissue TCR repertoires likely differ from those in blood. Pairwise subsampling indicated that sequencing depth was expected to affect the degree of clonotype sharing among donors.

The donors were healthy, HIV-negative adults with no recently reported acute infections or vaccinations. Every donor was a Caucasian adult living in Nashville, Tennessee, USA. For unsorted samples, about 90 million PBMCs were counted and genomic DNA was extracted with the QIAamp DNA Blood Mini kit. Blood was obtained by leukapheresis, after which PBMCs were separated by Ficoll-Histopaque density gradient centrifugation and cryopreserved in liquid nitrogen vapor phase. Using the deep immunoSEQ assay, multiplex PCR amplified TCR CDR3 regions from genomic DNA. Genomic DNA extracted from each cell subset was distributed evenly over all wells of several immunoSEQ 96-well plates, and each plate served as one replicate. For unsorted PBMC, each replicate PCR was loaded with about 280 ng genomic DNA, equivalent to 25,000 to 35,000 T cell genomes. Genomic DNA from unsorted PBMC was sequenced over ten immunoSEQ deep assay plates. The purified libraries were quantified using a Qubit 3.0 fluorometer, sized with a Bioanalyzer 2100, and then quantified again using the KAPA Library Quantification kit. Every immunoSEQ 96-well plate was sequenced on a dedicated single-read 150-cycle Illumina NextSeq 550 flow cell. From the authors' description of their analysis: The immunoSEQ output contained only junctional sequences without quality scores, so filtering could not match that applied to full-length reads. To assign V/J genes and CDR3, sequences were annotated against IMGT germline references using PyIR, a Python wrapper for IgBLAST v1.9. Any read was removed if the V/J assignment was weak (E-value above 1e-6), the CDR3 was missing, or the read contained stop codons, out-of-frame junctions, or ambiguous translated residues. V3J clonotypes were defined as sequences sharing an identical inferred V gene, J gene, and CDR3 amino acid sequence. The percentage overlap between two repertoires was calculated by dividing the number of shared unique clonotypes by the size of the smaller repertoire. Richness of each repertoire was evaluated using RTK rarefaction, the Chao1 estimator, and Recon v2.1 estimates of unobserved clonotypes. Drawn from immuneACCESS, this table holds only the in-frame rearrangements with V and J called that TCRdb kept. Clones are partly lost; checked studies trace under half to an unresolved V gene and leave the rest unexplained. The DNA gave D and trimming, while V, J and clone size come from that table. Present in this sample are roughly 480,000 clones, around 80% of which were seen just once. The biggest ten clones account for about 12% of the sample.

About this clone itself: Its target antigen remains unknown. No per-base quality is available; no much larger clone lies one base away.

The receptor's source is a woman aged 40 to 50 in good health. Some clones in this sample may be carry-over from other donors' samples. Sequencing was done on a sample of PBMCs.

The DNA is as follows: TGTGCCAGCTCACCGGCAGGGGCTAATGAAAAACTGTTTTTT. This codes for CASSPAGANEKLFF. The receptor chain draws on TRBV18 and TRBJ1-4; TRBD1 is possibly the D segment (6 matching bases). According to the germline V gene, CDR1 reads KGHSH and CDR2 reads LQKENI. The CDR3 contains 14 residues, cysteine and phenylalanine counted. The retained sequence is limited to the CDR3, 42 bases, with the frame set at the first base. V is reduced by 3 bases and J by 3 bases, leaving a spacing of 8 bases between them.